This T cell receptor (beta chain) stems from a study of cytomegalovirus exposure and HLA in healthy donors. Findings and limits, study-wide: In a later analysis, most CMV-associated TCR beta chains appeared HLA-restricted. Roughly uniform depth of sequencing across donors was assumed in presence/absence analyses. Rare TCR sequences predominated, though certain public TCRs were found in many donors. Highly shared sequence variants in one cluster were likely a sequencing artifact.

Germline CDR1 reads SEHNR; CDR2 reads FQNEAQ (reference sequence). V lost 5 bases and J 9 bases, leaving 13 bases between the germline ends. The CDR3 spans 12 residues. Primers: 60 Vbeta forward and 13 Jbeta reverse. Profiled with immunoSEQ multiplex PCR; TCRdb holds only in-frame clones, not every one. In the table there are around 160,000 clones, 68% of which are singletons. Remarks on this clone: Its cognate antigen is unknown.

This rearrangement joins TRBV7-9 to TRBJ1-1; tentatively, D is TRBD1 (6 bases). The sequenced sample consisted of PBMCs. The TCR sequence derives from a man in his fifties or sixties in good health and CMV-seronegative. CDR3 DNA: TGTGCCAGCAGCAGCGGACAGAGACAAGCTTTCTTT. It yields the protein CASSSGQRQAFF. The entire variable domain, with the rest obtained from reference TRBV7-9 and TRBJ1-1, is as follows: DTGVSQNPRHKITKRGQNVTFRCDPISEHNRLYWYRQTLGQGPEFLTYFQNEAQLEKSRLLSDRFSAERPKGSFSTLEIQRTEQGDSAMYLCASSSGQRQAFFGQGTRLTVV.